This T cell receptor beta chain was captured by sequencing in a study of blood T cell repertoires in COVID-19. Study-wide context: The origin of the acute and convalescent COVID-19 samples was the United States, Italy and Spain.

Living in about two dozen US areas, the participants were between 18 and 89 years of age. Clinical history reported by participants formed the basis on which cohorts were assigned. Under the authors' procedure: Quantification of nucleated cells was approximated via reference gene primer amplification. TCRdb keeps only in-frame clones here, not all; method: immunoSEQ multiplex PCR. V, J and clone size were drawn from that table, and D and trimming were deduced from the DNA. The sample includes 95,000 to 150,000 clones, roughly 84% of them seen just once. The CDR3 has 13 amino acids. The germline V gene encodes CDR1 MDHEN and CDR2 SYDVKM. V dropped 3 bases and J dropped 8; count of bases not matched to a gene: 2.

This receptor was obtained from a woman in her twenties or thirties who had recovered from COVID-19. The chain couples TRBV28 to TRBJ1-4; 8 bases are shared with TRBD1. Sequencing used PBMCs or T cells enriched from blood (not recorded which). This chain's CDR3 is CASSLGTGEKLFF. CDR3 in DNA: TGTGCCAGCAGTTTGGGGACAGGAGAAAAACTGTTTTTT.